This T cell receptor beta chain was captured by sequencing in a study of molecular identifiers for immune sequencing clone quantification. Study conclusions and caveats: Spiked Jurkat TCR RNA equivalent to one cell was reportedly detectable in approximately 1 million naive cells.

The J segment lost 3 bases and the V segment lost 4 bases, leaving 4 bases of the junction unmatched. This CDR3 region has 15 residues. Looked up from germline, CDR1 is KGHDR and CDR2 is SFDVKD. For this clonotype: Its antigen remains unidentified.

TCRdb ran MiXCR on the PCR reads and lists one entry per CDR3 protein. This sample has under 600,000 distinct CDR3 sequences, with about a fifth found just once. The chain combines TRBV24-1 with TRBJ2-7; 11 nucleotides agree with TRBD2. The receptor was derived from a human donor in good health. Some libraries in this study had Jurkat cell RNA spiked in. Sequenced sample: naive CD8+ T cells from blood, with Jurkat cell RNA spiked in. The subset is: FACS-sorted CD8+CD4-CCR7+CD45RA+ naive T cells. CDR3: CATSDPTSGIYEQYF. CDR3 coding DNA: TGTGCCACCAGTGACCCGACTAGCGGGATCTACGAGCAGTACTTC.